The 14 T cell receptor beta chains reported below all come from one sample, sequenced in a study of early T cells in non-severe SARS-CoV-2 infection. In TCRdb, the 5' RACE reads were re-called with MiXCR into one record per CDR3 protein. The sample contains tens of thousands of distinct CDR3 sequences, 10% to 15% of which appear only once. The sequencing sample was made of whole blood. These receptors came from an adult who was a healthcare worker with PCR-confirmed SARS-CoV-2 infection or an uninfected control (not recorded which).

The chain employs TRBV20-1 and TRBJ2-7; 10 bases match TRBD1. The CDR3 totals 13 residues. The trim removed 3 bases at V and 7 bases at J, leaving 6 bases unmatched. Germline values: CDR1 DFQATT, CDR2 SNEGSKA (reference sequence). CDR3 nucleotides: TGCAGTGCTAGTAGACAGGGGGCGCGGGAGCAGTACTTC. Protein sequence: CSASRQGAREQYF.

This sequence joins TRBV28 and TRBJ2-5; D is possibly TRBD1 (6 bases). Trimming cost V 6 bases and J 2 bases, with 10 bases left between them. Germline CDR1 is MDHEN and CDR2 is SYDVKM. This CDR3 comprises 13 residues. The CDR3 sequence is CASRRGGQETQYF. The CDR3 DNA reads as TGTGCCAGCAGGCGAGGGGGTCAAGAGACCCAGTACTTC.

This clonotype was seen a few times. This chain's CDR3 is CASSLQEQSYTF. CDR3 in DNA: TGCGCCAGCAGCTTGCAGGAACAAAGCTACACCTTC. The rearrangement joins TRBV5-1 to TRBJ1-2, with unresolved D. The CDR3 loop spans 12 amino acids. From germline, CDR1 is SGHRS and CDR2 YFSETQ. Trimming stripped 1 base from V and 9 bases from J, with 10 bases between.

This clonotype occurred a few times. This chain connects TRBV7-8 to TRBJ1-5; unclear D gene. CDR1 and CDR2 from the germline V gene are SGHVS and FQNEAQ. The CDR3 sequence is 13 residues long. V was shortened by 1 base and J by 0 bases, with 1 base between the two germline ends. CDR3: CASSLVSNQPQHF. CDR3 bases: TGTGCCAGCAGCTTAGTTAGCAATCAGCCCCAGCATTTT.

This clonotype was counted ten times or more. The chain carries TRBV7-6 and TRBJ2-7; 7 bases align to TRBD1. V dropped 2 bases and J dropped 2; count of bases not matched to a gene: 3. The germline gives CDR1 SGHVS, CDR2 FNYEAQ. This CDR3 is 14 amino acids long. The CDR3 DNA reads TGTGCCAGCAGCTTAAGACAGGGTGCCTACGAGCAGTACTTC. Its protein is CASSLRQGAYEQYF.

This clonotype was counted only a few times. The CDR3 DNA reads TGTGCCAGTAAGCCGACACTGAACACTGAAGCTTTCTTT. Residues: CASKPTLNTEAFF. V gene TRBV6-1 combines with J gene TRBJ1-1; D not certain. Germline V gene data show CDR1 as MNHNS and CDR2 as SASEGT. The ends were cut back, 9 bases at V and 0 bases at J, with 11 bases in the middle. This CDR3 region has 13 residues.

The genes are TRBV11-2 and TRBJ1-3, with no clear D. The length of the CDR3 is 15 residues. Germline loops: CDR1 SGHAT, CDR2 FQNNGV. The ends were cut back, 7 bases at V and 4 bases at J, with 17 bases in the middle. For the CDR3, the DNA is TGTGCCAGCACCTCAAGTTCCGGGAGAGGAAACACCATATATTTT. This codes for CASTSSSGRGNTIYF.

Details on this clonotype: Relative to the germline gene, one junction end is altered; a read error may explain this. The CDR3 reads CASSLTSGQETQYF. CDR3 coding DNA: TGTGCCAGCAGCCTAACTAGCGGCCAAGAGACCCAGTACTTC. The chain employs TRBV7-3 and TRBJ2-5; 8 bases fit TRBD2. CDR1 and CDR2 (germline): SGHTA, FQGTGA. The CDR3 has 14 amino acids.

This chain uses TRBV7-2 with TRBJ2-1; D may be TRBD2 (6 bases). Germline CDR1 reads SGHTA; CDR2 reads FQGNSA. The V gene lost 2 bases and the J gene lost 6 bases, with 8 bases spanning the gap. The length of the CDR3 is 13 residues. The CDR3 reads CASSLPGLNEQFF. CDR3 sequence (DNA): TGTGCCAGCAGCTTACCGGGACTCAATGAGCAGTTCTTC.

As DNA, the CDR3 is TGTGCCAGCAGTTTCGGGGGCGCGAGAAACATTCAGTACTTC. It yields the protein CASSFGGARNIQYF. V usage is TRBV12-3 or TRBV12-4 and J usage is TRBJ2-4; either TRBD1 or TRBD2 may supply D (6 bases each). CDR3 length: 14 amino acids. Trimming shortened V by 3 bases and J by 6 bases, and 12 bases separated the two germline ends.

Ten or more counts support this clonotype. The chain has TRBV29-1 and TRBJ2-1; tentatively, D is TRBD1 (6 bases). This CDR3 region has 15 residues. V dropped 3 bases and J dropped 0 bases, with 12 bases sitting between them. CDR1 SQVTM and CDR2 ANQGSEA come from the germline V gene. The CDR3 sequence is CSVDKGQSSYNEQFF. DNA for the CDR3: TGCAGCGTTGACAAGGGACAAAGCTCCTACAATGAGCAGTTCTTC.

This clonotype was found many times. The V gene is TRBV12-3 or TRBV12-4, the J gene TRBJ1-2; D remains ambiguous. Trimming shortened V by 6 bases and J by 4 bases, and 12 bases separated the two germline ends. CDR3 length: 13 amino acids. The CDR3 nucleotides are TGTGCCAGCAGCGCAGACCCCGGCTATGGCTACACCTTC. Translation: CASSADPGYGYTF.

This clonotype was observed many times. This chain joins TRBV2 and TRBJ1-1; 7 nucleotides agree with TRBD1. The junction had 18 bases not matched to a gene; V was cut back by 11 bases and J by 3 bases. Germline-derived CDR1 and CDR2 are SNHLY and FYNNEI. The CDR3 totals 16 residues. The CDR3 sequence: CARYRRTGLGDTEAFF. The CDR3 bases are TGTGCCCGCTACCGCCGGACAGGACTGGGGGACACTGAAGCTTTCTTT.

This clonotype turned up a few times. The genes are TRBV5-6 and TRBJ2-6; D remains ambiguous. Trimming took 3 bases from V and 0 from J, leaving 10 bases between them. The CDR3 is 16 residues long. Looked up from germline, CDR1 is SGHDT and CDR2 is YYEEEE. This CDR3 reads CASSSGRISGANVLTF. CDR3 nucleotide sequence: TGTGCCAGCAGCTCTGGACGGATCTCTGGGGCCAACGTCCTGACTTTC.